These T cell receptor beta chains were read from a single sample in a study of monozygotic twins with inflammatory bowel disease. Following a re-call of the 5' RACE reads, TCRdb has one entry per CDR3 protein and lacks DNA. The sample table includes about 450,000 distinct CDR3 sequences. Sample: blood. Every receptor here comes from a human donor with ulcerative colitis or Crohn's disease, or a healthy co-twin of an affected twin (not recorded which). CDR3s include the opening cysteine and the closing phenylalanine or tryptophan. Fields, in order: CDR3 protein, J gene, V gene.

CDR3aa: CASSPQGGLTSNQPQHF
j_gene: TRBJ1-5
v_gene: TRBV12-3/TRBV12-4

CDR3aa: CAWSALLERYF
j_gene: TRBJ2-7
v_gene: TRBV30

CDR3aa: CASSFRRTVNEKLFF
j_gene: TRBJ1-4
v_gene: TRBV12-3/TRBV12-4

CDR3aa: CASSQQGAGGYTF
j_gene: TRBJ1-2
v_gene: TRBV3-1

CDR3aa: CASSISGGSTDTQYF
j_gene: TRBJ2-3
v_gene: TRBV5-1

CDR3aa: CASSSYGTGELFF
j_gene: TRBJ2-2
v_gene: TRBV7-2

CDR3aa: CASSPTGRETEAFF
j_gene: TRBJ1-1
v_gene: TRBV7-2

CDR3aa: CASSRRAGQGYTF
j_gene: TRBJ1-2
v_gene: TRBV12-3/TRBV12-4

CDR3aa: CSVEDRQAEQFF
j_gene: TRBJ2-1
v_gene: TRBV29-1

CDR3aa: CASSLRDGEETQYF
j_gene: TRBJ2-5
v_gene: TRBV5-6

CDR3aa: CASSDPGQGASYEQYF
j_gene: TRBJ2-7
v_gene: TRBV7-9

CDR3aa: CASNQQGSNEQFF
j_gene: TRBJ2-1
v_gene: TRBV6-5

CDR3aa: CASSLGQVSGNTIYF
j_gene: TRBJ1-3
v_gene: TRBV5-1

CDR3aa: CASSLGGADSGELFF
j_gene: TRBJ2-2
v_gene: TRBV7-9

CDR3aa: CASSLTTGTLSGYTF
j_gene: TRBJ1-2
v_gene: TRBV5-1

CDR3aa: CASSSGVWETQYF
j_gene: TRBJ2-5
v_gene: TRBV27

CDR3aa: CAISDSSYSYEQYF
j_gene: TRBJ2-7
v_gene: TRBV10-3

CDR3aa: CATSDQTSSYTDTQYF
j_gene: TRBJ2-3
v_gene: TRBV24-1

CDR3aa: CASSYTGGSNQPQHF
j_gene: TRBJ1-5
v_gene: TRBV6-5

CDR3aa: CASSPRQAEAFF
j_gene: TRBJ1-1
v_gene: TRBV18

CDR3aa: CASRPAPTEAFF
j_gene: TRBJ1-1
v_gene: TRBV2

CDR3aa: CASSLVPNQGETQYF
j_gene: TRBJ2-5
v_gene: TRBV7-8

CDR3aa: CASKTNYGYTF
j_gene: TRBJ1-2
v_gene: TRBV12-3/TRBV12-4

CDR3aa: CASSTSSMANTGELFF
j_gene: TRBJ2-2
v_gene: TRBV19

CDR3aa: CASTLAPTDTQYF
j_gene: TRBJ2-3
v_gene: TRBV12-3/TRBV12-4

CDR3aa: CSAPRSSGCQPQHF
j_gene: TRBJ1-5
v_gene: TRBV20-1

CDR3aa: CASSWDSKNTGELFF
j_gene: TRBJ2-2
v_gene: TRBV9

CDR3aa: CASTQGGPRVF
j_gene: TRBJ2-1
v_gene: TRBV4-3

CDR3aa: CASSWDRDNYGYTF
j_gene: TRBJ1-2
v_gene: TRBV12-3/TRBV12-4